The present TCR beta chain was sequenced within a study of patients and donors after allogeneic stem cell transplantation. TCRdb fed the RT-PCR reads into MiXCR, producing one record per CDR3 protein. This table has about 960,000 distinct CDR3 sequences, roughly 18% appearing once. This clonotype was seen a few times. Germline loops: CDR1 MGHRA, CDR2 YSYEKL. V was clipped by 2 bases and J by 2 bases, with 8 bases between them. The CDR3 contains 14 residues. This TCR was recovered from a human donor who was either an allogeneic HSCT recipient or a stem cell or donor lymphocyte infusion donor (not recorded which). It is not recorded whose cells these are; they may come from a transplant donor. Material for sequencing was blood, either unsorted or a sorted T cell fraction (not recorded which). The rearrangement links TRBV4-1 to TRBJ2-3; D is unclear. The CDR3 sequence: CASSQSVITDTQYF. The CDR3 region has the DNA TGCGCCAGCAGCCAAAGCGTAATCACAGATACGCAGTATTTT.